The subject of this entry is one T cell receptor (beta chain). There are 15 residues in the CDR3. The germline V gene has CDR1 SEHNR and CDR2 FQNEAQ (reference sequence). V lost 3 bases to trimming and J lost 3 bases, with 15 bases between them. Profiling relied on immunoSEQ multiplex PCR, and the TCRdb table lists in-frame clones only, not all of them. The data hold about 68,000 clones, with around 80% observed a single time. The sample comes from a study of radiotherapy plus CTLA-4 blockade in lung cancer. Study-wide background: Of all patients, about 17% responded objectively and 25% to 40% showed disease control.

The TCR comes from a human donor with non-small cell lung cancer who had a complete response to radiotherapy plus ipilimumab. The material sequenced was peripheral blood, taken from a patient treated with radiotherapy plus ipilimumab. V gene TRBV7-9 combines with J gene TRBJ2-7; no clear D gene. The CDR3 bases are TGTGCCAGCAGCTTTGTGAGTGGCAAACTCTACGAGCAGTACTTC. Its protein product is CASSFVSGKLYEQYF.